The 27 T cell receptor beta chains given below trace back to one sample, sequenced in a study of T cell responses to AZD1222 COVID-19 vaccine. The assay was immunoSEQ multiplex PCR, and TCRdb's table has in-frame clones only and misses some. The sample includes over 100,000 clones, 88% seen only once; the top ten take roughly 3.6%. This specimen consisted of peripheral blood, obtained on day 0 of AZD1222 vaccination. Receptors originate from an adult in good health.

The CDR3 DNA reads as TGTGCCAGCAGTTTAACGTTCCCCGGGGAAGCTTTCTTT. Residues: CASSLTFPGEAFF. This chain joins TRBV12-3 or TRBV12-4 and TRBJ1-1; D gene ambiguous. The CDR3 has 13 residues. Trimming left V 2 bases short and J 8 bases short, with 12 bases between.

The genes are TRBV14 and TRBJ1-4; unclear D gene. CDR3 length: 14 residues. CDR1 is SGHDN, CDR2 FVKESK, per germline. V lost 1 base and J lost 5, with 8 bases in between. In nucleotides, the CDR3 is TGTGCCAGCAGCCAAGCCCGGAGAAATGAAAAACTGTTTTTT. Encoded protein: CASSQARRNEKLFF.

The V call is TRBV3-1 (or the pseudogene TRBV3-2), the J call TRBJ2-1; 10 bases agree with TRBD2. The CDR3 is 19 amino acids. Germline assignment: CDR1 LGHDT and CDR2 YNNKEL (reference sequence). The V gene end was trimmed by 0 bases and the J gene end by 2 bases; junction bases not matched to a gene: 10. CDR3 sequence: CASSQDLPQRGGPYNEQFF. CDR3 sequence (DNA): TGTGCCAGCAGCCAAGATCTTCCCCAGCGGGGGGGTCCCTACAATGAGCAGTTCTTC.

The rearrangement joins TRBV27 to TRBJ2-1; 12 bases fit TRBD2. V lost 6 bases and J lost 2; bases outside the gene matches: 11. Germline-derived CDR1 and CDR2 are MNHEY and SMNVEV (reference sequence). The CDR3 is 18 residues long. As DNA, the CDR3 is TGTGCCAGCAGCCCTCTCGGGGCTAGCGGGGGGGCCTACAATGAGCAGTTCTTC. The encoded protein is CASSPLGASGGAYNEQFF.

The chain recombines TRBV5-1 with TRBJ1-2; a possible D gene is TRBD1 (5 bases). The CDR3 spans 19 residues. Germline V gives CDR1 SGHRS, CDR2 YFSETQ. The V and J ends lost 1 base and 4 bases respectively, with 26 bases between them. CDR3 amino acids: CASSLRAPQGGTSGYGYTF. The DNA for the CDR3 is TGCGCCAGCAGCTTGAGAGCCCCCCAGGGCGGGACCTCGGGCTATGGCTACACCTTC.

The CDR3 is CASSLTAYGYTF. In DNA, the CDR3 is TGTGCCAGCAGTTTGACAGCCTATGGCTACACCTTC. The J gene is TRBJ1-2, the V gene TRBV12-3 or TRBV12-4; D might be TRBD1 (5 bases). V lost 3 bases and J 4 bases, leaving 6 bases between the germline ends. This CDR3 is built from 12 residues.

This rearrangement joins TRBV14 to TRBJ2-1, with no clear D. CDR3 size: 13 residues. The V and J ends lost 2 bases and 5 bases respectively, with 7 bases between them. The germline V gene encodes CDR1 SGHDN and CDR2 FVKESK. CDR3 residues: CASSQNLNNEQFF. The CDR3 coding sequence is TGTGCCAGCAGCCAAAACTTAAACAATGAGCAGTTCTTC.

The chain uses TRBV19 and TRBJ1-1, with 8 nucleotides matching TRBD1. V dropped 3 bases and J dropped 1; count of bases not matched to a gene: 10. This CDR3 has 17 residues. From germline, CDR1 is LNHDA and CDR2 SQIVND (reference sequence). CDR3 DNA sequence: TGTGCCAGTAGTATCCTCTGGGGACAGGCTTGGAACACTGAAGCTTTCTTT. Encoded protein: CASSILWGQAWNTEAFF.

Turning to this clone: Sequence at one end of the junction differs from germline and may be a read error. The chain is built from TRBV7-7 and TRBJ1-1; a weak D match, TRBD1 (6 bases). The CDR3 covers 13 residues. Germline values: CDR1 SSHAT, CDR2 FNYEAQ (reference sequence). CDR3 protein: CASSLAQGTEAFF. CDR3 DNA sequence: TGTGCTAGCAGCTTAGCGCAGGGGACTGAAGCTTTCTTT.

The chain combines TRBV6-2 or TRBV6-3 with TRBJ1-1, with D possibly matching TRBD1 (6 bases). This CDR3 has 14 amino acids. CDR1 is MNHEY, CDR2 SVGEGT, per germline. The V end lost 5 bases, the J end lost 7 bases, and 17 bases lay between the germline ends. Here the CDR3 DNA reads TGTGCCAGCAGTCACCCGCGGGGGGCGCTTGAAGCTTTCTTT. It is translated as CASSHPRGALEAFF.

The CDR3 DNA reads TGTGCCAGCAGGCTAATGACAGGAAACACCATATATTTT. This sequence encodes CASRLMTGNTIYF. This chain joins TRBV25-1 and TRBJ1-3; no firm D call. This CDR3 comprises 13 residues. The V gene lost 6 bases and the J gene lost 4 bases, with 10 bases spanning the gap. Germline CDR1 reads MGHDK; CDR2 reads SYGVNS.

Written as DNA, the CDR3 is TGTGCCAGCAGCTCGGACAGGGAAAAGCAGTACTTC. The encoded protein is CASSSDREKQYF. The chain has TRBV5-6 and TRBJ2-7; 8 bases line up with TRBD1. The CDR3 has 12 amino acids. V trimming: 3 bases; J trimming: 8 bases; junction bases outside the gene matches: 4. Looked up from germline, CDR1 is SGHDT and CDR2 is YYEEEE.

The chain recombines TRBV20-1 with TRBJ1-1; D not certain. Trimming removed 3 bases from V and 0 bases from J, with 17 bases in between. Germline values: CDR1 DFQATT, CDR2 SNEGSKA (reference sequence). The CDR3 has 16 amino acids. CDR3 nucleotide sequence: TGCAGTGCTAGTCGTGCGTCAGGTGGGATGAACACTGAAGCTTTCTTT. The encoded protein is CSASRASGGMNTEAFF.

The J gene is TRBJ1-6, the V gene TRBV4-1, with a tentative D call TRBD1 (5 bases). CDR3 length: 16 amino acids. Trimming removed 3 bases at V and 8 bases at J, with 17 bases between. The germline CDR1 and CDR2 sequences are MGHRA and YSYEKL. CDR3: CASSHPHGTLDSPLHF. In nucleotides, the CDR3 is TGCGCCAGCAGCCATCCCCATGGGACTTTAGATTCACCCCTCCACTTT.

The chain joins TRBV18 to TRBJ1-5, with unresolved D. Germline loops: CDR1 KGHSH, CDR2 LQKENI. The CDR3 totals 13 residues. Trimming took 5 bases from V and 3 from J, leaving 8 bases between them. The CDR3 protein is CASSDNYNQPQHF. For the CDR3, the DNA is TGTGCCAGCTCAGACAACTACAATCAGCCCCAGCATTTT.

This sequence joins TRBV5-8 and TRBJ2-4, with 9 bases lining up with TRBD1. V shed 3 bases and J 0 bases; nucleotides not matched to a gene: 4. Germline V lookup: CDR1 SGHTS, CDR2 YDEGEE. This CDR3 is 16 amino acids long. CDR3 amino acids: CASSSGQGLAKNIQYF. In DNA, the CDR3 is TGTGCCAGCAGCTCGGGACAGGGCCTAGCCAAAAACATTCAGTACTTC.

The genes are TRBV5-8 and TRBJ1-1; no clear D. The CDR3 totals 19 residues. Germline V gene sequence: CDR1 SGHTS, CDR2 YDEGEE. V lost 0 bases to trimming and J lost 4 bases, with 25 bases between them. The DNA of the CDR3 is TGTGCCAGCAGCTTGGCGGTGTGGACCTTACAATTCCAAGGCACTGAAGCTTTCTTT. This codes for CASSLAVWTLQFQGTEAFF.

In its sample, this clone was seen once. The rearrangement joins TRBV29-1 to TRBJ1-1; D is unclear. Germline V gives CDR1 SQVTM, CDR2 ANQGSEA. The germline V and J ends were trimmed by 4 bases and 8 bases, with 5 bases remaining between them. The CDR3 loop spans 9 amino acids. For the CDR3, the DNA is TGCAGCGTTGGGGAAGAAGCTTTCTTT. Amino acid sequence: CSVGEEAFF.

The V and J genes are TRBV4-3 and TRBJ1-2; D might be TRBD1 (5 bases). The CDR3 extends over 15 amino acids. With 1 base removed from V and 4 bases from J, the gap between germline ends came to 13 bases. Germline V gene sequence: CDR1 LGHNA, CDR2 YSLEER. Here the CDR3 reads CASSQGGREGYGYTF. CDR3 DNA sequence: TGCGCCAGCAGCCAAGGGGGCAGGGAGGGCTATGGCTACACCTTC.

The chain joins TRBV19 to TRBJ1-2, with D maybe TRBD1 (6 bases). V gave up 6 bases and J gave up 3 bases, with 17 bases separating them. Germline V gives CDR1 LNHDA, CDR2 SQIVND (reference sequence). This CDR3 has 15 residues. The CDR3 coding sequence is TGTGCCAGTAGCCTCCTAGGGACATCGGACTATGGCTACACCTTC. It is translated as CASSLLGTSDYGYTF. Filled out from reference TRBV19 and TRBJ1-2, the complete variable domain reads DGGITQSPKYLFRKEGQNVTLSCEQNLNHDAMYWYRQDPGQGLRLIYYSQIVNDFQKGDIAEGYSVSREKKESFPLTVTSAQKNPTAFYLCASSLLGTSDYGYTFGSGTRLTVV.

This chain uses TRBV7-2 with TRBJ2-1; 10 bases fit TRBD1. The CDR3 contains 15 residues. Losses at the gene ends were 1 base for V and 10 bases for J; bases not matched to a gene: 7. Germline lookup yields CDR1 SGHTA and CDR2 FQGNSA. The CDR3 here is CASSLVSTGGGEQFF. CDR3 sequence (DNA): TGTGCCAGCAGCTTAGTTTCGACAGGGGGCGGGGAGCAGTTCTTC.

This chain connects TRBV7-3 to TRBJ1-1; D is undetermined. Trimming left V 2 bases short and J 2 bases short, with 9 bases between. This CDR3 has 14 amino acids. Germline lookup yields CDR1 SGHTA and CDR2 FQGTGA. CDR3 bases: TGTGCCAGCAGCTTATCTCGGACCAACACTGAAGCTTTCTTT. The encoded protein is CASSLSRTNTEAFF.

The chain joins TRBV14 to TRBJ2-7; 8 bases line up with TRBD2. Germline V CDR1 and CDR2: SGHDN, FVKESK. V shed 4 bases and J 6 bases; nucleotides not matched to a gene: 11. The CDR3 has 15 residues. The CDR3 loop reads CASSPFTSGLGEQYF. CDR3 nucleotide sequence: TGTGCCAGCAGCCCATTCACTAGCGGCCTCGGCGAGCAGTACTTC.

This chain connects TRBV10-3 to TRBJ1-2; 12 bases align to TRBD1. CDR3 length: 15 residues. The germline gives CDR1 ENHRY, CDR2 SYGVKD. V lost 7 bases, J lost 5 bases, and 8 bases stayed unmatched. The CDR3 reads CAITPGTGGGYGYTF. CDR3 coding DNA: TGTGCCATCACCCCCGGGACAGGGGGCGGGTATGGCTACACCTTC.

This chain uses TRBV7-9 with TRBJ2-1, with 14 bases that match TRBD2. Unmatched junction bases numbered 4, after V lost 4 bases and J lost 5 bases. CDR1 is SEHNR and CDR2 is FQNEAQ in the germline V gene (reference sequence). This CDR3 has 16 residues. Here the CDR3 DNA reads TGTGCCAGCAGCTCGACTAGCGGGGGGGCAGACAATGAGCAGTTCTTC. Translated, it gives CASSSTSGGADNEQFF.

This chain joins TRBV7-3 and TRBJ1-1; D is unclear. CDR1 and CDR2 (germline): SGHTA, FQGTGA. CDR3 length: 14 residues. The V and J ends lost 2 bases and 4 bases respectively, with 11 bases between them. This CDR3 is CASSLDGGVTEAFF. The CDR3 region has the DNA TGTGCCAGCAGCTTAGACGGTGGGGTCACTGAAGCTTTCTTT.

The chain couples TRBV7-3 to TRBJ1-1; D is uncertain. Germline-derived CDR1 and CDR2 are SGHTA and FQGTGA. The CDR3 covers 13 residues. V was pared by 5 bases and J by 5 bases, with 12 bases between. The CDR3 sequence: CASSLERDTEAFF. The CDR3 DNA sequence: TGTGCCAGCAGCCTAGAGCGGGATACTGAAGCTTTCTTT.